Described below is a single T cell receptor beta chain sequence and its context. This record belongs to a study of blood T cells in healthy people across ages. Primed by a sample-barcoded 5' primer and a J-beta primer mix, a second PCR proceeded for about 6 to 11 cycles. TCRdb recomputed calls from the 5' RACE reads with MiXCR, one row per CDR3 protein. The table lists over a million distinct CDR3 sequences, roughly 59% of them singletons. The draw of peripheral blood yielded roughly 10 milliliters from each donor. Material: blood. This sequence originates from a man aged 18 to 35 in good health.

The CDR3 DNA reads TGCGCCAGCAGCTACCTAGCGGAGGACAATGAGCAGTTCTTC. The encoded protein is CASSYLAEDNEQFF. The V gene is TRBV5-1, the J gene TRBJ2-1; TRBD2 aligns across 7 bases. The germline V gene encodes CDR1 SGHRS and CDR2 YFSETQ. V was clipped by 3 bases and J by 5 bases; unmatched bases: 5. The CDR3 has 14 amino acids.